The 5 T cell receptor beta chains listed next were all sequenced from one sample in a study of regulatory T cells in long-lasting Graves disease. CDR3 regions were amplified by Arm-PCR using iRepertoire HTBI primers to build TCR beta libraries. Each CDR3 protein is one row after TCRdb ran MiXCR on the multiplex PCR reads. This table holds about 450,000 distinct CDR3 sequences, less than 20% found once. Time point meaning: newly diagnosed GD, antithyroid drugs for less than 3 months. PBMC RNA served as the TCR library source. The sample also formed part of further work on T cells in Graves' hyperthyroidism and ophthalmopathy.

The sample was peripheral blood mononuclear cells (PBMCs), taken at new diagnosis, from a patient treated with antithyroid drugs. These receptor sequences come from a woman aged 25 to 39 with Graves disease.

This clonotype was seen a handful of times. The V gene is TRBV29-1, the J gene TRBJ1-4, with 7 bases aligning to TRBD1. The germline V gene has CDR1 SQVTM and CDR2 ANQGSEA. The V segment lost 5 bases and the J segment 8 bases; nucleotides outside the gene matches: 8. The CDR3 loop spans 13 amino acids. CDR3 in DNA: TGCAGCGTTCGAGCAGGGGGAGGCGAAAAACTGTTTTTT. Its protein product is CSVRAGGGEKLFF. The variable domain in full, with the rest retrieved from reference TRBV29-1 and TRBJ1-4, is SAVISQKPSRDICQRGTSLTIQCQVDSQVTMMFWYRQQPGQSLTLIATANQGSEATYESGFVIDKFPISRPNLTFSTLTVSNMSPEDSSIYLCSVRAGGGEKLFFGSGTQLSVL.

This clonotype was recorded many times. V is TRBV10-3 and J is TRBJ2-1; 16 bases line up with TRBD2. The CDR3 is 20 amino acids. Germline V gene sequence: CDR1 ENHRY, CDR2 SYGVKD. V lost 2 bases, J lost 3 bases, and 10 bases stayed unmatched. In DNA, the CDR3 is TGTGCCATCAGTGAGCCGGGACTAGCGGGAGGGCGACCCCTCTACAATGAGCAGTTCTTC. Translated: CAISEPGLAGGRPLYNEQFF.

This clonotype was found many times. The genes are TRBV11-1 and TRBJ1-1, with D unclear. V shed 1 base and J shed 4 bases, with 7 bases lying between them. CDR1 and CDR2 from the germline V gene are SGHAT and FQDESV (reference sequence). This CDR3 spans 13 amino acids. CDR3 nucleotides: TGTGCCAGCAGCTTAGAATCTTCCACTGAAGCTTTCTTT. This sequence encodes CASSLESSTEAFF.

The sample holds a few counts of this clonotype. One end of the junction varies from germline; a read error may be responsible. The rearrangement joins TRBV6-1 to TRBJ2-3; tentative D call: TRBD2 (5 bases). Germline CDR1 reads MNHNS; CDR2 reads SASEGT. This CDR3 has 14 amino acids. CDR3 amino acids: CASSLRSRADTQYF. The CDR3 nucleotides are TGCGCCAGCAGCCTGAGGTCGCGGGCCGATACGCAGTATTTT.

This clonotype was recorded at least ten times. The chain employs TRBV28 and TRBJ2-7; the D gene is possibly TRBD2 (5 bases). Trimming cost V 5 bases and J 2 bases, with 10 bases left between them. The CDR3 covers 13 residues. CDR1 is MDHEN, CDR2 SYDVKM, per germline. CDR3 sequence: CASSQEEAYEQYF. CDR3 nucleotides: TGTGCCAGCAGTCAGGAGGAGGCCTACGAGCAGTACTTC.